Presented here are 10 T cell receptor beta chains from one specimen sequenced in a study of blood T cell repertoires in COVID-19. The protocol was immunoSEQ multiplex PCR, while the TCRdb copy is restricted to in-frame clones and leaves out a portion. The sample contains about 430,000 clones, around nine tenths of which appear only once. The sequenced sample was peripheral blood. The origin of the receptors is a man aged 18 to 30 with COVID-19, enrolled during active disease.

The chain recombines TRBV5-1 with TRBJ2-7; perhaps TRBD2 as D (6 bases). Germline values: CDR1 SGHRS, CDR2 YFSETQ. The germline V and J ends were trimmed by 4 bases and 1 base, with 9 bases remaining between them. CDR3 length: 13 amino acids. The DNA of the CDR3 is TGCGCCAGCAGCGGGGGACTTTCCTACGAGCAGTACTTC. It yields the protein CASSGGLSYEQYF.

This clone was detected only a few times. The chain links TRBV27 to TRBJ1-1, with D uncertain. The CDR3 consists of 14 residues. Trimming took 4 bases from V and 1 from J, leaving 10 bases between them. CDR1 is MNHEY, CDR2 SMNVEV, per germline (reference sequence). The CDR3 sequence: CASSSNPGNTEAFF. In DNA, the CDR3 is TGTGCCAGCAGTTCGAATCCAGGGAACACTGAAGCTTTCTTT.

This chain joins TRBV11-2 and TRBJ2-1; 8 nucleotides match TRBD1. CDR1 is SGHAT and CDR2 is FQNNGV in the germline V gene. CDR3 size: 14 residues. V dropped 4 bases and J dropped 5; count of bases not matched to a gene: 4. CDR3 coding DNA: TGTGCCAGCAGCTGGGGACAGGCGAACAATGAGCAGTTCTTC. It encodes CASSWGQANNEQFF.

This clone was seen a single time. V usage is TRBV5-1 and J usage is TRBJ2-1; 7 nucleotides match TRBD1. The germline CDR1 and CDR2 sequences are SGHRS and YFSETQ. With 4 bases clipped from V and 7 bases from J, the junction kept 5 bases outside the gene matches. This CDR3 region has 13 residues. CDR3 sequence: CASSRGLDNEQFF. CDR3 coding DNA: TGCGCCAGCAGCAGGGGGCTGGATAATGAGCAGTTCTTC.

CDR3 protein: CASSPPKGYSSGNTIYF. Written as DNA, the CDR3 is TGTGCCAGCAGTCCTCCGAAGGGGTACAGCTCTGGAAACACCATATATTTT. The chain is built from TRBV7-9 and TRBJ1-3; D might be TRBD1 (5 bases). The CDR3 has 17 residues. Trimming removed 6 bases from V and 0 bases from J, with 18 bases in between. The germline V gene has CDR1 SEHNR and CDR2 FQNEAQ (reference sequence). Looking up the rest from reference TRBV7-9 and TRBJ1-3 gives the full variable domain: DTGVSQNPRHKITKRGQNVTFRCDPISEHNRLYWYRQTLGQGPEFLTYFQNEAQLEKSRLLSDRFSAERPKGSFSTLEIQRTEQGDSAMYLCASSPPKGYSSGNTIYFGEGSWLTVV.

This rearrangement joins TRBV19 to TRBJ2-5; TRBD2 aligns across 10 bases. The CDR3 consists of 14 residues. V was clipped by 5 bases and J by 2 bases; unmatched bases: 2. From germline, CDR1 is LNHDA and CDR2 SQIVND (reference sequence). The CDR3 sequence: CASSRAGGQETQYF. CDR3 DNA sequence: TGTGCCAGTAGTCGAGCGGGAGGGCAAGAGACCCAGTACTTC.

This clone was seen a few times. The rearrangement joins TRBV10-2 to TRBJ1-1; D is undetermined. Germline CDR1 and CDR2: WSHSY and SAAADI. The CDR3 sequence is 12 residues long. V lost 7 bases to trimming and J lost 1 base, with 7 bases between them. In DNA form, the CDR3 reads TGCGCCAGCAAGTACGGGAACACTGAAGCTTTCTTT. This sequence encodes CASKYGNTEAFF.

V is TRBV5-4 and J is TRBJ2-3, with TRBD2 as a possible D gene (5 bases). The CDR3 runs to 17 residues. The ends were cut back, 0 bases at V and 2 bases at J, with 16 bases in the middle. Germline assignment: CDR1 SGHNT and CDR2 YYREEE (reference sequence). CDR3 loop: CASSLEVSAGHTDTQYF. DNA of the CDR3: TGTGCCAGCAGCTTGGAGGTTAGCGCGGGCCACACAGATACGCAGTATTTT.

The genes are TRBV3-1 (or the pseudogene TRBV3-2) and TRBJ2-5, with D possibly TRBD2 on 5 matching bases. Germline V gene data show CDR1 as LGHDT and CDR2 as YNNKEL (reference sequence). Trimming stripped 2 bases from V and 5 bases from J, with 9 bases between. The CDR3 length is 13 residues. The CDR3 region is CASSQLGGETQYF. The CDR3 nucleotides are TGTGCCAGCAGCCAACTGGGCGGGGAGACCCAGTACTTC.

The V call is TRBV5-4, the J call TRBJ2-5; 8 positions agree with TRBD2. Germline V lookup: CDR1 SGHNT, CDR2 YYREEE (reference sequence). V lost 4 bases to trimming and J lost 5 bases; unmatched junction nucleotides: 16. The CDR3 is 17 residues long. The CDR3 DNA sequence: TGTGCCAGCAGCATGGGACGGAACGGGGGGGCAGGGGAGACCCAGTACTTC. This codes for CASSMGRNGGAGETQYF.